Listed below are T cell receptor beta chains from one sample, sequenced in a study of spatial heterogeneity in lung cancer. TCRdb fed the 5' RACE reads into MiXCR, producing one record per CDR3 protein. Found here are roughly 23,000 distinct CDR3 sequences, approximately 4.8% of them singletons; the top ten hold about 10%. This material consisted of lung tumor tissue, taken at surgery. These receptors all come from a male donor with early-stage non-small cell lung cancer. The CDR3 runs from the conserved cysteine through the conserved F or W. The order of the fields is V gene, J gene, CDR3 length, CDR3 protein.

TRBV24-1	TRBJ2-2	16	CATSDLPGTGIGELFF
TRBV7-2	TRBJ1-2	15	CASSLTWSVGYGYTF
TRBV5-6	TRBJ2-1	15	CASRRGTSSHNEQFF
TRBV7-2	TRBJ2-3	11	CASRGADTQYF
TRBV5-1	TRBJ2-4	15	CASRGGQFFPNIQYF
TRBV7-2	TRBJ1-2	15	CASSPQTGSNYGYTF
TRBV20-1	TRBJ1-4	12	CSVRGQGEKLFF
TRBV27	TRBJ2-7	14	CASYGGTGRHEQYF
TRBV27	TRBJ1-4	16	CASSQSYRGQGEKLFF
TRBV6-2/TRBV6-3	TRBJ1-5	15	CASSYGPHPNQPQHF
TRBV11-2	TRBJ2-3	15	CASSFGLAGADTQYF
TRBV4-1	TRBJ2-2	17	CASSQDSQATNTGELFF
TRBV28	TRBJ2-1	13	CVSQWGLGNEQFF
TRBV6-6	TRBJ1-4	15	CASSYSEHSDEKLFF
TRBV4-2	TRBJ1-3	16	CASSPQGTRSGNTIYF
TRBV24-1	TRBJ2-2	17	CATSDFYTSTNTGELFF
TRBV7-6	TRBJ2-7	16	CASSLAPSGSFYEQYF
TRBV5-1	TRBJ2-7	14	CASSLVAAAYEQYF
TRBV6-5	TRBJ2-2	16	CASLRGGQGNTGELFF
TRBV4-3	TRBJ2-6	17	CASSQAWSRPGANVLTF
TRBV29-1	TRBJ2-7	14	CSVSDRHRSYEQYF
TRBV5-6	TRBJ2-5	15	CASSLITSGEETQYF
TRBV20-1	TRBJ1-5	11	CSAPRTGYWHF
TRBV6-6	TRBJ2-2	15	CASRRRGELTGELFF
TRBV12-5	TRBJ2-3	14	CASGLGLAGFTQYF
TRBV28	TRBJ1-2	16	CASRFHLGQGNYGYTF
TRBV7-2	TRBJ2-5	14	CASSSTSGVETQYF
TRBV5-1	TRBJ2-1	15	CASSLGSTSYNEQFF
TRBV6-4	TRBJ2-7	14	CASSLETCPYEQYF
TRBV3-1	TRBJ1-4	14	CASSPQRTNEKLFF
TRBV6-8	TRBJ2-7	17	CANKTRSGASDSYEQYF
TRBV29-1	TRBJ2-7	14	CSLEPAGGFYEQYF
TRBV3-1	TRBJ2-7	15	CASSQGGLAIYEQYF
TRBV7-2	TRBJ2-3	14	CASRQSYSTDTQYF
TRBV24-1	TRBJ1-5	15	CATSAASTRNQPQHF
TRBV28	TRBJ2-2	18	CASRSDLLSSGFTGELFF
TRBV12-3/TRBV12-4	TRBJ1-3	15	CASSRTVGSGNTIYF
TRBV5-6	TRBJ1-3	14	CASSLVGAGNTIYF
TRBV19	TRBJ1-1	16	CASRPGQGQLGLGAFF
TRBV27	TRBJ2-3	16	CASSTGLAGYTDTQYF
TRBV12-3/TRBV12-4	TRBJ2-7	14	CASSSGLAGGAQYF
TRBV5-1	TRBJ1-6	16	CASSSLPRQGSSPLHF
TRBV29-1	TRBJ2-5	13	CSAQRFRSETQYF